A single sample gave rise to the 32 T cell receptor beta chains below, sequenced in a study of T cells after yellow fever vaccination. TCRdb analysed the 5' RACE reads with MiXCR anew, one entry per CDR3 protein. Of hundreds of thousands of distinct CDR3 sequences in the sample, roughly 14% were seen once. Sequencing was performed on PBMCs, taken on the day of the yellow fever booster vaccination. Receptor source: a man younger than 45 who received the YFV17D yellow fever vaccine.

The rearrangement joins TRBV15 to TRBJ2-1; D is perhaps TRBD1 or TRBD2 (5 bases each). There are 16 residues in the CDR3. Germline V lookup: CDR1 LNHNV, CDR2 YYDKDF (reference sequence). V was cut by 2 bases and J by 8 bases, with 19 bases left in between. CDR3 sequence (DNA): TGTGCCACCAGCAGACGAGGGACCTCCCCGAGTCATGAGCAGTTCTTC. It specifies CATSRRGTSPSHEQFF.

This clonotype was counted between two and nine times. The rearrangement links TRBV18 to TRBJ2-1, with a tentative D call TRBD2 (6 bases). V gave up 2 bases and J gave up 6 bases, with 14 bases separating them. The CDR3 is made up of 15 amino acids. The germline gives CDR1 KGHSH, CDR2 LQKENI. The CDR3 reads CASSPAGGASNEQFF. The CDR3 DNA reads TGTGCCAGCTCACCAGCCGGAGGGGCTTCCAATGAGCAGTTCTTC.

This clonotype was found a few times. The chain is built from TRBV7-2 and TRBJ1-5, with 7 bases fitting TRBD1. The CDR3 runs to 17 residues. J gave up 1 base and V 2 bases, and 8 bases lay outside the gene matches. Germline-derived CDR1 and CDR2 are SGHTA and FQGNSA. The CDR3 spells CASSLFPGQKSNQPQHF. The DNA of the CDR3 is TGTGCCAGCAGCTTATTCCCGGGACAGAAAAGCAATCAGCCCCAGCATTTT.

This clonotype was counted only a few times. This sequence joins TRBV7-2 and TRBJ1-5, with D unclear. Per the germline V gene, CDR1 is SGHTA and CDR2 is FQGNSA. Trimming removed 4 bases from V and 10 bases from J, with 17 bases in between. This CDR3 region has 14 residues. The CDR3 protein is CASSSSGRGVPQHF. In DNA form, the CDR3 reads TGTGCCAGCAGCTCGAGCGGACGGGGAGTCCCCCAGCATTTT.

This clonotype was counted a few times. This chain uses TRBV29-1 with TRBJ2-5, with D hard to call. There are 12 residues in the CDR3. V lost 1 base and J 6 bases, leaving 9 bases between the germline ends. Germline CDR1 and CDR2: SQVTM and ANQGSEA. For the CDR3, the DNA is TGCAGCGTTGAAGCCGTAGGAAAGACCCAGTACTTC. This sequence encodes CSVEAVGKTQYF.

J is TRBJ2-7 and V is TRBV18, with TRBD1 matching 7 bases. With V trimmed by 5 bases and J by 1 base, 8 bases remained unmatched. The CDR3 is 15 residues long. CDR1 and CDR2 from the germline V gene are KGHSH and LQKENI. Here the CDR3 DNA reads TGTGCCAGCTCATCGGACAGGCTGCCTTCCTACGAGCAGTACTTC. Translation: CASSSDRLPSYEQYF.

The rearrangement uses TRBV2 and TRBJ2-1; 7 nucleotides line up with TRBD1. V shed 2 bases, J shed 6 bases, and the junction held 7 bases outside the gene matches. Germline CDR1 reads SNHLY; CDR2 reads FYNNEI. The CDR3 consists of 15 residues. CDR3 DNA sequence: TGTGCCAGCAGTGAAAGGCGGCGACAGGGCAATGAGCAGTTCTTC. Its protein product is CASSERRRQGNEQFF.

This clonotype came up a few times. This chain links TRBV4-3 with TRBJ2-1, with 12 bases that match TRBD2. J lost 9 bases, V lost 6 bases, and 12 bases had no gene match. Germline loops: CDR1 LGHNA, CDR2 YSLEER. This CDR3 has 16 amino acids. CDR3 nucleotide sequence: TGCGCCAGCAGTCCACGGACTAGCGGGAACTGGGGTGAGCAGTTCTTC. Its protein is CASSPRTSGNWGEQFF.

The rearrangement links TRBV20-1 to TRBJ2-3; 9 bases line up with TRBD2. This CDR3 region has 15 residues. V shed 1 base and J 4 bases; nucleotides not matched to a gene: 6. The V gene's germline CDR1 is DFQATT and CDR2 SNEGSKA (reference sequence). The CDR3 spells CSARGAGGSPDTQYF. CDR3 nucleotide sequence: TGCAGTGCTAGAGGGGCGGGAGGGAGCCCAGATACGCAGTATTTT.

This clonotype was picked up many times. The V gene is TRBV4-3, the J gene TRBJ2-6; tentative D call: TRBD1 (5 bases). Between the trimmed V and J ends, which lost 3 bases and 2 bases, there was a span of 17 bases. The CDR3 spans 18 residues. Germline CDR1 reads LGHNA; CDR2 reads YSLEER. CDR3 in DNA: TGCGCCAGCAGCCACCACAGGCACCATAGGACTGGGGCCAACGTCCTGACTTTC. Translation gives CASSHHRHHRTGANVLTF.

The sample holds a few counts of this clonotype. This chain connects TRBV14 to TRBJ2-2; weak D call: TRBD2 (6 bases). The germline gives CDR1 SGHDN, CDR2 FVKESK. Trimming left V 5 bases short and J 4 bases short, with 11 bases between. This CDR3 is built from 14 residues. This CDR3 is CASSIAAPTGELFF. The CDR3 DNA reads as TGTGCCAGCAGCATAGCGGCGCCCACCGGGGAGCTGTTTTTT.

This chain connects TRBV9 to TRBJ2-1; TRBD2 aligns across 10 bases. The ends lost 0 bases at V and 8 bases at J; junction bases unmatched: 5. Germline values: CDR1 SGDLS, CDR2 YYNGEE. CDR3 size: 15 residues. In DNA, the CDR3 is TGTGCCAGCAGCGTAGCGTCTAGCGGGAGTGATGAGCAGTTCTTC. Protein sequence: CASSVASSGSDEQFF.

J is TRBJ1-2 and V is TRBV20-1; D not resolved. The CDR3 sequence is 13 residues long. Trimming shortened V by 5 bases and J by 2 bases, and 12 bases separated the two germline ends. Germline assignment: CDR1 DFQATT and CDR2 SNEGSKA (reference sequence). CDR3 in DNA: TGCAGTGCTCCCCTGATGCGAAACTATGGCTACACCTTC. This gives the protein CSAPLMRNYGYTF.

The chain couples TRBV29-1 to TRBJ2-7, with D unclear. V was cut by 5 bases and J by 3 bases, with 17 bases left in between. The CDR3 sequence is 14 residues long. Germline lookup yields CDR1 SQVTM and CDR2 ANQGSEA. CDR3 amino acids: CSVLGGETLYEQYF. CDR3 nucleotide sequence: TGCAGCGTTTTGGGCGGCGAGACCCTCTACGAGCAGTACTTC.

The genes are TRBV10-3 and TRBJ2-1; D is unresolved. The V and J ends lost 3 bases and 5 bases respectively, with 11 bases between them. From germline, CDR1 is ENHRY and CDR2 SYGVKD. This CDR3 has 14 residues. Here the CDR3 DNA reads TGTGCCATCAGTGATGGGCCAACGAACAATGAGCAGTTCTTC. It yields the protein CAISDGPTNNEQFF.

This chain connects TRBV18 to TRBJ1-2; D is ambiguous. Deletions cut 2 bases from V and 3 bases from J, with 16 bases between. Per germline, CDR1 KGHSH and CDR2 LQKENI. The CDR3 spans 16 residues. The CDR3 is CASSPGSGGSDYGYTF. The CDR3, as DNA: TGTGCCAGCTCACCAGGATCGGGAGGGTCGGACTATGGCTACACCTTC.

The chain couples TRBV14 to TRBJ2-2; D ambiguous. The CDR3 consists of 15 residues. V was trimmed by 1 base and J by 1 base, leaving 7 bases between them. The germline V gene encodes CDR1 SGHDN and CDR2 FVKESK. The CDR3 is CASSQATKNTGELFF. CDR3 nucleotide sequence: TGTGCCAGCAGCCAAGCTACCAAGAACACCGGGGAGCTGTTTTTT. The entire variable domain, with the rest obtained from reference TRBV14 and TRBJ2-2, is as follows: EAGVTQFPSHSVIEKGQTVTLRCDPISGHDNLYWYRRVMGKEIKFLLHFVKESKQDESGMPNNRFLAERTGGTYSTLKVQPAELEDSGVYFCASSQATKNTGELFFGEGSRLTVL.

This clonotype was seen only a few times. This rearrangement joins TRBV7-2 to TRBJ2-1, with 9 bases aligning to TRBD1. V was clipped by 5 bases and J by 4 bases; unmatched bases: 3. This CDR3 contains 14 residues. Per germline, CDR1 SGHTA and CDR2 FQGNSA. The CDR3 sequence is CASSKGTGYNEQFF. In nucleotides, the CDR3 is TGTGCCAGCAGCAAAGGGACAGGGTACAATGAGCAGTTCTTC.

This clonotype has at least ten counts. The chain carries TRBV20-1 and TRBJ2-2, with 8 bases fitting TRBD2. Trimming took 2 bases from V and 9 from J; bases not matched to a gene: 11. There are 15 residues in the CDR3. In germline, CDR1 is DFQATT, CDR2 SNEGSKA (reference sequence). The CDR3 loop is CSARPPPGGPRELFF. The DNA of the CDR3 is TGCAGTGCTAGACCCCCCCCGGGAGGGCCAAGGGAGCTGTTTTTT.

This clonotype was seen a few times. V and J are TRBV21-1 and TRBJ2-3; the table's D call TRBD1 went unverified against the DNA. TRBV21-1 is annotated as a pseudogene. The CDR3 is 14 amino acids. The CDR3 bases are TGTGCCGGATTCAGGGGTACGTTCACAGATACGCAGTATTTT. Protein: CAGFRGTFTDTQYF.

The gene calls are TRBV9 and TRBJ2-3; tentative D call: TRBD2 (5 bases). Trimming stripped 5 bases from V and 2 bases from J, with 15 bases between. CDR1 and CDR2 from the germline V gene are SGDLS and YYNGEE. There are 15 residues in the CDR3. For the CDR3, the DNA is TGTGCCAGCAGACCGACTGGGCGGGCCACAGATACGCAGTATTTT. This gives the protein CASRPTGRATDTQYF.

The chain's CDR3 is CASRGWTGVMDTQYF. CDR3 nucleotides: TGTGCCAGCAGGGGGTGGACAGGAGTGATGGATACGCAGTATTTT. The rearrangement links TRBV6-1 to TRBJ2-3, with TRBD1 identical over 7 bases. Germline V gene data show CDR1 as MNHNS and CDR2 as SASEGT. With 6 bases clipped from V and 6 bases from J, the junction kept 12 bases outside the gene matches. The CDR3 consists of 15 residues.

The genes are TRBV3-1 and TRBJ2-1; D gene ambiguous. CDR1 LGHDT and CDR2 YNNKEL come from the germline V gene (reference sequence). This CDR3 spans 13 amino acids. With 8 bases removed from V and 5 bases from J, the gap between germline ends came to 13 bases. DNA for the CDR3: TGTGCCAGCCGGAATTTGTGGGACAATGAGCAGTTCTTC. It translates to CASRNLWDNEQFF.

A remark on this clonotype: One junction end does not reproduce the germline sequence, and a read error may be involved. V gene TRBV4-3 combines with J gene TRBJ1-5; weak D call: TRBD1 (5 bases). Germline V CDR1 and CDR2: LGHNA, YSLEER. The CDR3 runs to 13 residues. As DNA, the CDR3 is TGCGCCAGCAGCCAAGACAGGGATCAGCCCCTGCATTTT. It is translated as CASSQDRDQPLHF.

This chain's CDR3 is CASSSGTGPETQYF. In nucleotides, the CDR3 is TGCGCCAGCAGCTCCGGGACAGGGCCCGAGACCCAGTACTTC. The V call is TRBV5-1, the J call TRBJ2-5, with 9 bases that match TRBD1. CDR3 length equals 14 residues. CDR1 and CDR2 (germline): SGHRS, YFSETQ. The V and J ends lost 3 bases and 5 bases, in that order; junction bases with no gene match: 5.

In this sample, this clonotype turned up a few times. The V call is TRBV5-1, the J call TRBJ2-5; possible D gene TRBD2, 7 bases. The CDR3 runs 17 residues. The germline V and J ends were trimmed by 0 bases and 1 base, with 16 bases remaining between them. The V gene's germline CDR1 is SGHRS and CDR2 YFSETQ. The CDR3, as DNA: TGCGCCAGCAGCTTGGAAGCGGGCGGGGGCCCCCAAGAGACCCAGTACTTC. It specifies CASSLEAGGGPQETQYF.

V usage is TRBV15 and J usage is TRBJ2-7, with TRBD1 matching 8 bases. CDR3 length: 13 residues. J lost 5 bases, V lost 4 bases, and 4 bases had no gene match. Germline CDR1 is LNHNV and CDR2 is YYDKDF (reference sequence). The CDR3 loop is CATSTHRGDEQYF. For the CDR3, the DNA is TGTGCCACCAGCACCCACAGGGGGGACGAGCAGTACTTC. The variable domain in full, completed from reference TRBV15 and TRBJ2-7, reads DAMVIQNPRYQVTQFGKPVTLSCSQTLNHNVMYWYQQKSSQAPKLLFHYYDKDFNNEADTPDNFQSRRPNTSFCFLDIRSPGLGDTAMYLCATSTHRGDEQYFGPGTRLTVT.

This clonotype was observed a handful of times. This chain connects TRBV18 to TRBJ1-5; 11 nucleotides line up with TRBD1. The CDR3 is 16 residues long. Germline CDR1 KGHSH, CDR2 LQKENI. Losses at the gene ends were 4 bases for V and 2 bases for J; bases not matched to a gene: 4. The CDR3 loop reads CASSRSGQGGNQPQHF. CDR3 sequence (DNA): TGTGCCAGCTCACGATCGGGACAGGGGGGCAATCAGCCCCAGCATTTT.

This clonotype was counted only a few times. The rearrangement joins TRBV7-2 to TRBJ1-2, with 7 positions matching TRBD1. The CDR3 has 12 residues. CDR1 is SGHTA, CDR2 FQGNSA, per germline. V lost 4 bases and J lost 8; bases outside the gene matches: 4. CDR3 loop: CASSSQGVGYTF. Written as DNA, the CDR3 is TGTGCCAGCAGCTCCCAGGGGGTAGGCTACACCTTC.

This chain joins TRBV20-1 and TRBJ2-5, with 8 bases lining up with TRBD1. CDR3 length equals 13 residues. Germline-derived CDR1 and CDR2 are DFQATT and SNEGSKA (reference sequence). V lost 7 bases to trimming and J lost 3 bases; unmatched junction nucleotides: 7. Here the CDR3 reads CSGARGQEETQYF. The CDR3 region has the DNA TGCAGTGGAGCTAGGGGACAGGAAGAGACCCAGTACTTC.

The chain has TRBV5-1 and TRBJ2-1, with D tentatively TRBD1 (6 bases). CDR1 is SGHRS and CDR2 is YFSETQ in the germline V gene. Trimming stripped 2 bases from V and 8 bases from J, with 14 bases between. The CDR3 contains 14 residues. CDR3 region: CASSFQGKVDEQFF. The CDR3 DNA reads TGCGCCAGCAGCTTCCAGGGGAAGGTGGATGAGCAGTTCTTC.

This chain uses TRBV10-3 with TRBJ2-3, with D possibly matching TRBD2 (6 bases). Trimming removed 7 bases from V and 6 bases from J, with 17 bases in between. The germline gives CDR1 ENHRY, CDR2 SYGVKD. The CDR3 loop spans 14 amino acids. CDR3 loop: CAIKFGGAYDTQYF. The CDR3, as DNA: TGTGCCATCAAGTTTGGCGGGGCCTATGATACGCAGTATTTT.